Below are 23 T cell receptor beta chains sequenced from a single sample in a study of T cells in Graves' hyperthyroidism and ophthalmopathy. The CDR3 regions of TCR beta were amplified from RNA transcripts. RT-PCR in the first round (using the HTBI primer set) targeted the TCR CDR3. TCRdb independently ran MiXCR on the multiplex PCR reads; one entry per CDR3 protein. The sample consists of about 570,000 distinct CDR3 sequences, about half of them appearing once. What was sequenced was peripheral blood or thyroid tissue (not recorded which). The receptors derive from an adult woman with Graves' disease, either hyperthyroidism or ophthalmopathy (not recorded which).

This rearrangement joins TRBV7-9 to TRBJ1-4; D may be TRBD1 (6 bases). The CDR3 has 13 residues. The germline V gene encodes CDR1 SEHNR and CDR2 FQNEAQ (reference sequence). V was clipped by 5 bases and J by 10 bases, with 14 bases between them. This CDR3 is CASSERGGGKLFF. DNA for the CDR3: TGTGCCAGCAGCGAAAGGGGGGGGGGAAAACTGTTTTTT.

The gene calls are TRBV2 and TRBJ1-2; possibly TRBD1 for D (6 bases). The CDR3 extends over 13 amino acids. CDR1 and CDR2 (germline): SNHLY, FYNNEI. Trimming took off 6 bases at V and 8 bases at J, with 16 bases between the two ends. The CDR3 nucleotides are TGTGCCAGCAGAGGAGGGGGTGGTATGGGCTACACCTTC. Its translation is CASRGGGGMGYTF.

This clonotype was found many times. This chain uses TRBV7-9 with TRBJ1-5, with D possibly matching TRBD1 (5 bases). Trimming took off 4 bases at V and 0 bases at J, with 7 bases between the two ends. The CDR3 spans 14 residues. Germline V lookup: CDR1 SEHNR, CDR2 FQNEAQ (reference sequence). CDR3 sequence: CASSSDSSNQPQHF. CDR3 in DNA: TGTGCCAGCAGCTCCGACAGTAGCAATCAGCCCCAGCATTTT.

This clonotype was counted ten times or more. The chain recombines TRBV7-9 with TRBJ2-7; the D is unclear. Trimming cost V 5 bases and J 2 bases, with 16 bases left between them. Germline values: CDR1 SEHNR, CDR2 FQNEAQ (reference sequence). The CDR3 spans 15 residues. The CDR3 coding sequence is TGTGCCAGCAGCCACTCCCGGACCGTACCCTACGAGCAGTACTTC. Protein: CASSHSRTVPYEQYF.

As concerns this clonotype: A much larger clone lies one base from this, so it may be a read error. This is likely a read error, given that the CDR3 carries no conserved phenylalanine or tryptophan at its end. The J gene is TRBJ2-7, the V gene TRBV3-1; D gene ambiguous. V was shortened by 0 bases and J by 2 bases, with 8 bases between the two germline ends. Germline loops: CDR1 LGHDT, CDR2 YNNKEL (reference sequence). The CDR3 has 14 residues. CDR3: CASSQELHPYEQYL. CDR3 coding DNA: TGTGCCAGCAGCCAAGAATTACACCCCTACGAGCAGTACCTC.

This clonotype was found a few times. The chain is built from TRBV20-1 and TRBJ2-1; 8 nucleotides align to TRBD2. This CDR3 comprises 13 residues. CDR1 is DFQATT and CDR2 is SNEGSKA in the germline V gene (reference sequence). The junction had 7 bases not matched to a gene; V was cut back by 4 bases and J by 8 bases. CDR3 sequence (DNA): TGCAGTGCTATGGGACTAGTTGACGATGAGCAGTTCTTC. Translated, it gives CSAMGLVDDEQFF.

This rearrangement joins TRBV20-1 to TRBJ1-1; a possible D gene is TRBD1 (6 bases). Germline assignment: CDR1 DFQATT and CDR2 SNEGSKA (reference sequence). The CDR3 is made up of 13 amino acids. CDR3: CSVETGAETEAFF. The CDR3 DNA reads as TGCAGCGTTGAAACGGGGGCCGAAACTGAAGCTTTCTTT.

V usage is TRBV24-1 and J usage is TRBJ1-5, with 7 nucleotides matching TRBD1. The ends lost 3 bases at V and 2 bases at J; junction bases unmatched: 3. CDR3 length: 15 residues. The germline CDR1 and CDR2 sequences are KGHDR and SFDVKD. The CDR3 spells CATSDAGTGNQPQHF. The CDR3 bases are TGTGCCACCAGTGATGCCGGGACAGGCAATCAGCCCCAGCATTTT.

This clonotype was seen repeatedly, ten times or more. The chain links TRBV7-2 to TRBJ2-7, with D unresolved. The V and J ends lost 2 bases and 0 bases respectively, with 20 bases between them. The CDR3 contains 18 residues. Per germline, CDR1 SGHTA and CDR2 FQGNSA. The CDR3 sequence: CASSLRAHPSTSSYEQYF. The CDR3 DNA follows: TGTGCCAGCAGCTTAAGGGCACATCCTTCTACGAGCTCCTACGAGCAGTACTTC.

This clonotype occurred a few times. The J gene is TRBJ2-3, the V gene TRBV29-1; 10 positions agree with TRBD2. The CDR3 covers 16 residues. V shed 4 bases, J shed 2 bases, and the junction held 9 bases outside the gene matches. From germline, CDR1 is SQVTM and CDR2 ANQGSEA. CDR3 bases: TGCAGCGTTGGGGGAGCGGGAGGGCGCGTCACAGATACGCAGTATTTT. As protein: CSVGGAGGRVTDTQYF.

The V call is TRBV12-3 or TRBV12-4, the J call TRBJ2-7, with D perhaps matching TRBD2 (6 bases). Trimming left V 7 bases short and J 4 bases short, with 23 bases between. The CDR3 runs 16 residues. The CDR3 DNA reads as TGTGCCAGCAATTCCCACGCGGGACCCAGTCCTTACGAGCAGTACTTC. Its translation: CASNSHAGPSPYEQYF.

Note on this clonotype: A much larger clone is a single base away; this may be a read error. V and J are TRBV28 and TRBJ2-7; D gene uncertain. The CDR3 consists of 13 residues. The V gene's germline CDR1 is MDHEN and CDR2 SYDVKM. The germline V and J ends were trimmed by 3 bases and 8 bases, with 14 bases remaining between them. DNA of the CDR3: TGTGCCAGCAGTTTCCCCCCCATATACAAGCAGTACTTC. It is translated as CASSFPPIYKQYF.

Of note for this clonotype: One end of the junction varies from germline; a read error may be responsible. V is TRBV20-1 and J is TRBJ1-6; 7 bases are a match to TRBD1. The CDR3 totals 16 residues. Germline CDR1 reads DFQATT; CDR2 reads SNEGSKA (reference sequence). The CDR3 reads CSTRVQGVSYNSPLHF. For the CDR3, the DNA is TGCAGTACTAGAGTTCAGGGGGTGTCCTATAATTCACCCCTCCACTTT.

The CDR3 nucleotides read TGTGCCAGCAGCGTCCGGGACGGGTCCTACGAGCAGTACTTC. Translating it yields CASSVRDGSYEQYF. This chain connects TRBV9 to TRBJ2-7, with D tentatively TRBD1 or TRBD2 (5 bases each). The CDR3 is 14 residues long. The germline V gene encodes CDR1 SGDLS and CDR2 YYNGEE. The V and J ends lost 2 bases and 1 base respectively, with 10 bases between them.

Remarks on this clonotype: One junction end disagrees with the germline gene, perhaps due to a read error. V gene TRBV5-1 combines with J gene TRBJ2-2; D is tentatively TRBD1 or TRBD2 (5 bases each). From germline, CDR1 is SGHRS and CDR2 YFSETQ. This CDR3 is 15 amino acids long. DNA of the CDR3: TGCACCAGCAGCTTGGACACACCTGCGTTCGGGGCGCTGTTTTTT. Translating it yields CTSSLDTPAFGALFF.

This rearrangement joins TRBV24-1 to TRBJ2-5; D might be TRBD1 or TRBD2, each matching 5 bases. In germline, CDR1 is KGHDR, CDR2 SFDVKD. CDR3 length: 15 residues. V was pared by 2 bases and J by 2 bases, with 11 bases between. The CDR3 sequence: CATSDSGRGQETQYF. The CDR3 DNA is TGTGCCACCAGTGATTCGGGACGGGGACAAGAGACCCAGTACTTC.

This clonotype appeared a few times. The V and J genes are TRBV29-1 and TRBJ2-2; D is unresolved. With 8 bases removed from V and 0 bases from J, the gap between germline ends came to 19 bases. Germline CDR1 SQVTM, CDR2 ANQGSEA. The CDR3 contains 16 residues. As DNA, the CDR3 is TGCAGCTTAGTACTTCCGGGTCCCACGAACACCGGGGAGCTGTTTTTT. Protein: CSLVLPGPTNTGELFF.

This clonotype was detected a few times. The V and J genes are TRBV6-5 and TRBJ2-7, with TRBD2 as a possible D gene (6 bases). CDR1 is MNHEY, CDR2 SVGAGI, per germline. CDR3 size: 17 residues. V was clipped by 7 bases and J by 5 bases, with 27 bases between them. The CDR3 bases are TGTGCCAGCACCCCCTTTTCGGGCCTTACGGGGGTCCACGAGCAGTACTTC. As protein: CASTPFSGLTGVHEQYF.

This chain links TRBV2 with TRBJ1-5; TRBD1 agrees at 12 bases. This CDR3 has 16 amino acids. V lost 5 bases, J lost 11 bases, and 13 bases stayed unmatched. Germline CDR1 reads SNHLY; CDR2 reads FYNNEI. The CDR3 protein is CASSKGTGGIQETQHF. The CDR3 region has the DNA TGTGCCAGCAGTAAAGGGACAGGGGGCATCCAAGAGACCCAGCATTTT.

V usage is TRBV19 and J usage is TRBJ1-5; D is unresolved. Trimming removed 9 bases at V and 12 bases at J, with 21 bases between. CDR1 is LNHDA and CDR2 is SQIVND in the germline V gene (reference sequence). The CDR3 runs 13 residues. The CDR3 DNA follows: TGTGCCAGCAGCCAATCAGACGGCGGAAGCCAGCATTTT. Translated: CASSQSDGGSQHF.

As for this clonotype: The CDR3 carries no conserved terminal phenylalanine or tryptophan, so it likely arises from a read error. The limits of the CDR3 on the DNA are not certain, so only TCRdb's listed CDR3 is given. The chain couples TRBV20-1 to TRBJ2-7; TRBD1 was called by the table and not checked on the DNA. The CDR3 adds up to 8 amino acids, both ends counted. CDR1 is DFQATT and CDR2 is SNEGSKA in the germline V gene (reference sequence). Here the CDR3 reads CSARTGGE.

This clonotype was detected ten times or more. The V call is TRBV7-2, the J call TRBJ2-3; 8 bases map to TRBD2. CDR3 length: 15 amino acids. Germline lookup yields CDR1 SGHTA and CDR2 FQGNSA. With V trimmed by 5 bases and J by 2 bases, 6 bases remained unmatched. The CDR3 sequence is CASSVRGDVTDTQYF. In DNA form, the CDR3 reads TGTGCCAGCAGCGTGCGGGGGGACGTCACAGATACGCAGTATTTT.

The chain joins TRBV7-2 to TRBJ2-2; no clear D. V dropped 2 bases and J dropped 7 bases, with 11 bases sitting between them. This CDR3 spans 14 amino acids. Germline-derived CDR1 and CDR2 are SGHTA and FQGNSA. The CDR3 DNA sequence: TGTGCCAGCAGCTTAACGGAATCCCTCGGGGAGCTGTTTTTT. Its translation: CASSLTESLGELFF.